This T cell receptor (beta chain) appears in the sequencing data of a study of blood T cell repertoires in COVID-19. The table came from immunoSEQ multiplex PCR; TCRdb's copy has only in-frame clones and leaves some out. In the table there are about 350,000 clones, around 91% of which are singletons. V was clipped by 8 bases and J by 4 bases, with 15 bases between them. The germline V gene encodes CDR1 SGHAT and CDR2 FQNNGV. The CDR3 extends over 13 amino acids. Source material: peripheral blood. This clonotype was sampled from a woman younger than 30 who had recovered from COVID-19. The V call is TRBV11-2, the J call TRBJ2-7; TRBD2 is a possible D gene (5 bases). The CDR3 DNA is TGTGCCAGCCGCTCTAGCAGTAGTTACGAGCAGTACGTC. Protein: CASRSSSSYEQYV.